This TCR beta chain is from a study of beta chain features in type 1 diabetes. Study-wide results and caveats: Patients with Type 1 diabetes showed moderately but significantly shorter TCRB CDR3s in all four CD4+ subsets.

In regard to this clone: Its target is unknown.

The CDR3 totals 15 residues. CDR1 and CDR2 from the germline V gene are MDHEN and SYDVKM. J was trimmed by 5 bases and V by 5 bases; bases with no gene match: 4. Reverse transcribing all isolated RNA meant expressed TCRB transcripts were sequenced. Sequencing was performed with immunoSEQ multiplex PCR; in TCRdb, only in-frame clones are kept and a portion is missing. The table shows roughly 240,000 clones, with roughly 70% occurring only once. The sample comprised naive CD4+ T cells from blood. This sequence was found in a man aged 25-40 years in good health. The chain has TRBV28 and TRBJ2-3; 13 bases align to TRBD2. CDR3 in DNA: TGTGCCAGCAGTGCGGGACTAGCGGGAAGAGATACGCAGTATTTT. Protein: CASSAGLAGRDTQYF.